In its sample, the clone carrying this TCR beta chain was seen many times. Its antigen is unknown. TCR beta VDJ and CDR3 profiles were obtained from a genomic DNA template. TCRdb re-derived calls from the reads in MiXCR, one entry per CDR3 protein. This sample has a few hundred thousand distinct CDR3 sequences, with under 50% found just once. CDR1 and CDR2 (germline): SGHTS, YDEGEE. The CDR3 is 17 residues long. Losses at the gene ends were 1 base for V and 5 bases for J; bases not matched to a gene: 9. The data stem from a study of CD8+CD57+ T cells in acquired aplastic anemia. The overall study: Sorted CD4+ and CD8+ cells yielded 3 to 3.5 ug of DNA on average. Findings of the study overall: Around 30 sequences, all CD8+ CDR3, were shared between patients and controls.

Patients selected for sequencing had displayed CD8+CD57+ cell expansion by flow cytometry. With no exception, the patients had severe acquired aplastic anemia. When blood sampling took place, the patients had received no therapy. The chain combines TRBV5-8 with TRBJ2-5; 12 bases agree with TRBD2. The clonotype was recovered from a human donor with aplastic anemia. The source material was sorted CD4+, CD8+, or CD8+CD57+ T cells (not recorded which) from PBMCs. This chain's CDR3 is CASSLTASGGARETQYF. The CDR3 DNA follows: TGTGCCAGCAGCTTGACGGCTAGCGGGGGGGCAAGGGAGACCCAGTACTTC.